Listed here are 14 T cell receptor beta chains from one sample, sequenced in a study of blood T cell repertoires in COVID-19. The assay was immunoSEQ multiplex PCR, and TCRdb's table has in-frame clones only and misses some. Of 150,000 to 200,000 clones listed, roughly four fifths are singletons. The specimen was peripheral blood. The source is a woman aged 80 or over with COVID-19, enrolled during active disease.

A note on this clone: In the same sample, other DNA sequences code for this CDR3. The rearrangement joins TRBV7-2 to TRBJ1-6, with 7 bases lining up with TRBD1. The CDR3 totals 14 residues. CDR1 is SGHTA, CDR2 FQGNSA, per germline. V shed 2 bases, J shed 10 bases, and the junction held 5 bases outside the gene matches. CDR3 DNA: TGTGCCAGCAGCTTACGACAGGGCGAATCACCCCTCCACTTT. Protein product: CASSLRQGESPLHF.

V and J are TRBV6-1 and TRBJ1-2; a weak D match, TRBD1 (6 bases). The V gene lost 6 bases and the J gene lost 0 bases, with 11 bases spanning the gap. Germline assignment: CDR1 MNHNS and CDR2 SASEGT. There are 14 residues in the CDR3. As DNA, the CDR3 is TGTGCCAGCAGCCCCGGACAGACTAACTATGGCTACACCTTC. Encoded protein: CASSPGQTNYGYTF.

Turning to this clone: The junction shows a germline mismatch at one end, possibly a read error. V gene TRBV18 combines with J gene TRBJ2-7, with TRBD1 matching over 7 bases. This CDR3 has 13 amino acids. From germline, CDR1 is KGHSH and CDR2 LQKENI. Written as DNA, the CDR3 is TGTGCCAGCTCACTCGACAGGGCCTACGGGCAGTACTTC. Translating it yields CASSLDRAYGQYF.

V usage is TRBV9 and J usage is TRBJ2-7, with D tentatively TRBD2 (5 bases). This CDR3 region has 16 residues. The V and J ends lost 0 bases and 6 bases respectively, with 19 bases between them. The germline gives CDR1 SGDLS, CDR2 YYNGEE. The CDR3 sequence is CASSVDGGLALSEQYF. CDR3 sequence (DNA): TGTGCCAGCAGCGTAGATGGTGGGCTAGCCCTTAGCGAGCAGTACTTC.

A note on this clone: A read error may produce the germline difference seen at one junction end. The chain has TRBV24-1 and TRBJ2-7; D ambiguous. Germline V CDR1 and CDR2: KGHDR, SFDVKD. The CDR3 runs to 14 residues. DNA for the CDR3: TGTGCCACCAGTGATGACCGCAGGTCCTCCGAGCAGTACTTC. Amino acids: CATSDDRRSSEQYF.

The chain uses TRBV7-9 and TRBJ1-2; TRBD1 matches at 7 bases. The CDR3 is 13 amino acids. The germline V gene encodes CDR1 SEHNR and CDR2 FQNEAQ (reference sequence). V gave up 5 bases and J gave up 4 bases; unmatched junction bases: 4. For the CDR3, the DNA is TGTGCCAGCAGCCAAGACAGGGCCTATGGCTACACCTTC. This codes for CASSQDRAYGYTF.

The rearrangement joins TRBV11-2 to TRBJ2-1, with TRBD2 matching 10 bases. Germline values: CDR1 SGHAT, CDR2 FQNNGV. V was clipped by 1 base and J by 9 bases; unmatched bases: 12. The CDR3 has 17 amino acids. CDR3 in DNA: TGTGCCAGCAGCTTAGTAGGAGAGCGGGGGGGTAGAGGTGAGCAGTTCTTC. It codes for CASSLVGERGGRGEQFF.

V and J are TRBV15 and TRBJ2-2; D possibly corresponds to TRBD1 (7 bases). Germline lookup yields CDR1 LNHNV and CDR2 YYDKDF (reference sequence). Trimming took 9 bases from V and 3 from J, leaving 11 bases between them. The CDR3 extends over 13 amino acids. The CDR3 sequence is CATRDSYTGELFF. The CDR3 DNA is TGTGCCACGCGGGACAGCTACACCGGGGAGCTGTTTTTT.

This chain uses TRBV6-2 or TRBV6-3 with TRBJ1-5; D might be TRBD1 (6 bases). With 4 bases removed from V and 6 bases from J, the gap between germline ends came to 16 bases. Germline V gene lookup returns CDR1 MNHEY and CDR2 SVGEGT. CDR3 length: 15 amino acids. The CDR3 nucleotides are TGTGCCAGCAGTTGGGGGACAACCGGGGCTCAGCCCCAGCATTTT. It yields the protein CASSWGTTGAQPQHF.

Note on this clone: The sample carries other DNA sequences with the same CDR3. The CDR3 here is CASSLPSTDTQYF. The CDR3 DNA follows: TGTGCCAGCAGCCTTCCTAGCACAGATACGCAGTATTTT. The chain uses TRBV7-9 and TRBJ2-3, with D hard to call. Germline CDR1 is SEHNR and CDR2 is FQNEAQ (reference sequence). The germline V and J ends were trimmed by 5 bases and 0 bases, with 6 bases remaining between them. This CDR3 region has 13 residues.

V usage is TRBV9 and J usage is TRBJ2-3; 9 bases are shared with TRBD2. Per the germline V gene, CDR1 is SGDLS and CDR2 is YYNGEE. The CDR3 sequence is 16 residues long. Germline trimming cut 6 bases from V and 5 bases from J; bases unmatched to any gene: 13. CDR3 protein: CASTPGGGGAGDTQYF. The DNA of the CDR3 is TGTGCCAGCACCCCGGGGGGCGGGGGGGCCGGAGATACGCAGTATTTT.

The V and J genes are TRBV2 and TRBJ2-1; TRBD2 matches 9 bases. Unmatched junction bases numbered 9, after V lost 6 bases and J lost 6 bases. The CDR3 is 15 residues long. Germline CDR1 SNHLY, CDR2 FYNNEI. The CDR3 coding sequence is TGTGCCAGCAGGAGGGGGAGCGGGGGGAGCAATGAGCAGTTCTTC. Its translation is CASRRGSGGSNEQFF.

This chain joins TRBV3-1 (or the pseudogene TRBV3-2) and TRBJ1-5; unclear D gene. This CDR3 is built from 13 residues. Deletions cut 4 bases from V and 4 bases from J, with 8 bases between. The germline CDR1 and CDR2 sequences are LGHDT and YNNKEL (reference sequence). The CDR3 spells CASSPAGNQPQHF. The CDR3 DNA sequence: TGTGCCAGCAGCCCAGCAGGTAATCAGCCCCAGCATTTT.

The chain carries TRBV27 and TRBJ1-5; 7 nucleotides line up with TRBD1. Germline lookup yields CDR1 MNHEY and CDR2 SMNVEV (reference sequence). V gave up 5 bases and J gave up 5 bases; unmatched junction bases: 6. The CDR3 length is 14 residues. CDR3: CASSIRQGDQPQHF. DNA of the CDR3: TGTGCCAGCAGTATTAGACAGGGTGATCAGCCCCAGCATTTT.